The rows below give T cell receptor beta chains drawn from one sample of a study of glioma-infiltrating T cells after dendritic cell vaccination. Profiling relied on immunoSEQ multiplex PCR, and the TCRdb table lists in-frame clones only, not all of them. The table has 90,000 or so clones, 70% to 90% seen once; the top ten hold roughly 2.1%. This material consisted of blood, taken after dendritic cell vaccination. Receptor source: a human donor with glioblastoma. CDR3s include the opening cysteine and the closing phenylalanine or tryptophan. The D gene is left open where the match is weak. For some rows the clone size is stated as once, few or many, or as a class when expanded; others skip it.

few	NA	TRBV5-1	15	TRBJ1-4	TGCGCCAGCAGCTTATCGCGGGATCATAATGAAAAACTGTTTTTT	CASSLSRDHNEKLFF
NA	TRBD1	TRBV7-2	14	TRBJ1-5	TGTGCCAGCAGTACAGGGGGTGGCAATCAGCCCCAGCATTTT	CASSTGGGNQPQHF
NA	NA	TRBV29-1	14	TRBJ1-4	TGCAGCGTTGAACCCCGAGCAACTAATGAAAAACTGTTTTTT	CSVEPRATNEKLFF
NA	TRBD1	TRBV2	16	TRBJ1-1	TGTGCCAGCAGCGGGATAGGGGGCCCCATGAACACTGAAGCTTTCTTT	CASSGIGGPMNTEAFF
NA	NA	TRBV30	13	TRBJ2-3	TGTGCCTGGAGTACCGGGGTCACAGATACGCAGTATTTT	CAWSTGVTDTQYF
NA	TRBD1	TRBV5-1	17	TRBJ1-3	TGCGCCAGCAGCTTGGATGACAGGGCTCTAGCTGGAAACACCATATATTTT	CASSLDDRALAGNTIYF
NA	TRBD1	TRBV11-2	18	TRBJ1-2	TGTGCCAGCAGCCCGAACCTCGGGACAGGGGGACTTGGCTATGGCTACACCTTC	CASSPNLGTGGLGYGYTF
NA	TRBD1	TRBV10-3	16	TRBJ1-4	TGTGCCATCAGCCCAACGACAGGGGCCGAAAATTGGGGACTGTTTTTT	CAISPTTGAENWGLFF
NA	NA	TRBV7-3	16	TRBJ2-6	TGTGCCAGCAGCCCCGGACAGTTCTCTGGGGCCAACGTCCTGACTTTC	CASSPGQFSGANVLTF
few	NA	TRBV5-1	13	TRBJ1-2	TGCGCCAGCAGCGAAGGCAACAGGTTCGGCTACACCTTC	CASSEGNRFGYTF
NA	TRBD1	TRBV13	17	TRBJ2-2	TGTGCCAGCAGCTTAGTGGGCGGCCAGGGGGACACCGGGGAGCTGTTTTTT	CASSLVGGQGDTGELFF
NA	NA	TRBV5-1	16	TRBJ2-3	TGCGCCAGCAGCTTGGCTGTGACTAATGGTGGGAATACGCAGTATTTT	CASSLAVTNGGNTQYF
NA	NA	TRBV30	16	TRBJ1-1	TGTGCCTGGAGTTTCCTTATCGGTGTGGGCTCGGCTGAAGCTTTCTTT	CAWSFLIGVGSAEAFF
NA	TRBD1	TRBV7-2	16	TRBJ1-5	TGTGCCAGCAGCTCCCGACAGGGTAGATCCGGTGGGCCCCAGCATTTT	CASSSRQGRSGGPQHF
NA	TRBD1	TRBV18	13	TRBJ2-7	TGTGCCAGCTCAGGACAGGGAGCCTACGAGCAGTACTTC	CASSGQGAYEQYF
NA	NA	TRBV5-4	15	TRBJ2-3	TGTGCCAGCAGCTTGGAAGGGGGAAATATGGATACGCAGTATTTT	CASSLEGGNMDTQYF
once	TRBD2	TRBV7-9	13	TRBJ2-4	TGTGCCAGCAGCCGGGGGGGCGCCCTCCCTCAGTACTTC	CASSRGGALPQYF
NA	TRBD2	TRBV5-1	16	TRBJ2-2	TGCGCCAGCACGCCCGGGAGGGCACTGAACACCGGGGAGCTGTTTTTT	CASTPGRALNTGELFF
NA	NA	TRBV6-1	11	TRBJ1-2	TGTGCCAGCAGTGAAGCCGGTGGCTACACCTTC	CASSEAGGYTF
NA	NA	TRBV10-1	13	TRBJ2-3	TGCGCCAGCAGTGAGGCAGGCACAGATACGCAGTATTTT	CASSEAGTDTQYF
NA	NA	TRBV6-1	14	TRBJ1-5	TGTGCCAGCAGTGATGGCGGAAACAATCAGCCCCAGCATTTT	CASSDGGNNQPQHF
NA	NA	TRBV6-4	15	TRBJ1-6	TGTGCCAGCAGTGACGAAGGGACACCTGTTTCACCCCTCCACTTT	CASSDEGTPVSPLHF
NA	TRBD1	TRBV27	18	TRBJ2-2	TGTGCCAGCAGTCGATGGGGGCAGGGACAGGACCCCTTCGGGGAGCTGTTTTTT	CASSRWGQGQDPFGELFF
once	NA	TRBV5-1	15	TRBJ1-1	TGCGCCAGCAGCTTGGTTGCGGGGATGATAGGAGAAGCTTTCTTT	CASSLVAGMIGEAFF
once	TRBD1	TRBV5-4	16	TRBJ1-4	TGTGCCAGCAGCTTGGAACAGGGACAGGGAACTGAAAAACTGTTTTTT	CASSLEQGQGTEKLFF
few	TRBD1	TRBV19	15	TRBJ2-1	TGTGCCAGTACCCCGACAGGGAGCTCCTACAATGAGCAGTTCTTC	CASTPTGSSYNEQFF
NA	NA	TRBV30	11	TRBJ1-4	TGTGCCTGGAGTAACAGGGATAAACTGTTTTTT	CAWSNRDKLFF
few	TRBD2	TRBV6-4	14	TRBJ2-3	TGTGCCAGCAGTGTTAGCGGGAGCACAGATACGCAGTATTTT	CASSVSGSTDTQYF
NA	NA	TRBV19	13	TRBJ2-1	TGTGCCAGTAGTACCGACAGACACAATGAGCAGTTCTTC	CASSTDRHNEQFF
NA	NA	TRBV4-1	17	TRBJ1-1	TGCGCCAGCAGCCAGGTCTCCTATTTTTCAACGAACACTGAAGCTTTCTTT	CASSQVSYFSTNTEAFF
NA	NA	TRBV5-6	16	TRBJ1-2	TGTGCCAGCAGCCCAGGGATAAAAGGGGCAACTTATGGCTACACCTTC	CASSPGIKGATYGYTF
NA	NA	TRBV6-5	16	TRBJ2-4	TGTGCCAGCAGTTACTCTGCCAGTCTAGCCAAAAACATTCAGTACTTC	CASSYSASLAKNIQYF
NA	NA	TRBV6-5	14	TRBJ1-5	TGTGCCAGCAGTTCCGACACTGGTCGGCAGCCCCAGCATTTT	CASSSDTGRQPQHF
NA	TRBD1	TRBV5-5	15	TRBJ1-5	TGTGCCAGCAGTCGAGAGACAGGGGGCAATCAGCCCCAGCATTTT	CASSRETGGNQPQHF
NA	NA	TRBV6-1	16	TRBJ2-3	TGTGCCAGCAGTGGGAGGGAGCGGCCCCGCACAGATACGCAGTATTTT	CASSGRERPRTDTQYF
NA	NA	TRBV6-5	12	TRBJ2-7	TGTGCCAGCAGAGGGGGCTCCTACGAGCAGTACTTC	CASRGGSYEQYF
NA	TRBD1	TRBV19	14	TRBJ1-2	TGTGCCAGTAGTCCCCCAGGGACAGCGGATGGCTACACCTTC	CASSPPGTADGYTF
few	NA	TRBV7-2	15	TRBJ1-5	TGTGCCAGCAGGAGGGGACCGGGGGATAGTCAGCCCCAGCATTTT	CASRRGPGDSQPQHF
NA	NA	TRBV6-5	14	TRBJ2-1	TGTGCCAGCGGAGCCGGCAACACCGGCAATGAGCAGTTCTTC	CASGAGNTGNEQFF
NA	TRBD2	TRBV5-1	17	TRBJ2-2	TGCGCCAGCAGCTTGGCACTAGCGGGAGTCCGGACCGGGGAGCTGTTTTTT	CASSLALAGVRTGELFF
NA	NA	TRBV7-9	17	TRBJ1-3	TGTGCCAGCAGCTTCCCCACCACAGGGTCCTCTGGAAACACCATATATTTT	CASSFPTTGSSGNTIYF
NA	TRBD1	TRBV18	15	TRBJ2-7	TGTGCCAGCTCACCAGGGACAGGGACCACCTACGAGCAGTACTTC	CASSPGTGTTYEQYF
NA	TRBD2	TRBV4-1	14	TRBJ2-1	TGCGCCAGCAGCCAAGCGGGCGGGAGGGCCCTGCAGTTCTTC	CASSQAGGRALQFF
NA	NA	TRBV15	13	TRBJ2-1	TGTGCCACCAGCGTAACCCGGTACAATGAGCAGTTCTTC	CATSVTRYNEQFF
NA	NA	TRBV6-5	13	TRBJ2-5	TGTGCCAGCAGCCCGGGGAACGGACAGACCCAGTACTTC	CASSPGNGQTQYF
NA	TRBD1	TRBV7-6	16	TRBJ1-2	TGTGCCAGCAGCCGCGTGGGGACAGGGGGCCATTATGGCTACACCTTC	CASSRVGTGGHYGYTF
NA	TRBD1	TRBV5-1	15	TRBJ1-5	TGCGCCAGCAGCGCCGGGACAGGGGGCGCAGAGCCCCAGCATTTT	CASSAGTGGAEPQHF
NA	TRBD1	TRBV6-5	12	TRBJ2-7	TGTGCCAGCAGTAAAGACAGGGCCGAGCAGTACTTC	CASSKDRAEQYF
NA	NA	TRBV15	13	TRBJ1-1	TGTGCCACCAGCTTTAACAGGGTCACTGAAGCTTTCTTT	CATSFNRVTEAFF
NA	TRBD1	TRBV19	15	TRBJ1-1	TGTGCCAGTAGTATGCCGGACAGGGGGAACACTGAAGCTTTCTTT	CASSMPDRGNTEAFF
NA	NA	TRBV6-1	14	TRBJ1-2	TGTGCCAGCAGTGAAGGCCCGGGGGACTATGGCTACACCTTC	CASSEGPGDYGYTF
NA	TRBD1	TRBV5-6	15	TRBJ1-2	TGTGCCAGCAGCCCGAGACAGGGGAAAAACTATGGCTACACCTTC	CASSPRQGKNYGYTF
few	TRBD2	TRBV7-6	16	TRBJ2-3	TGTGCCAGCAGGCGGACTAGCGGGGGTACCGCAGATACGCAGTATTTT	CASRRTSGGTADTQYF
NA	NA	TRBV9	13	TRBJ2-2	TGTGCCAGCAGCACCCCGGGTACCGGGGAGCTGTTTTTT	CASSTPGTGELFF